Detailed here is one T cell receptor beta chain. The protocol was immunoSEQ multiplex PCR, while the TCRdb copy is restricted to in-frame clones and leaves out a portion. The table lists about 190,000 clones, around 93% of them singletons. This sample stems from a study of T cell responses to AZD1222 COVID-19 vaccine. With 3 bases removed from V and 5 bases from J, the gap between germline ends came to 8 bases. There are 14 residues in the CDR3. Per the germline V gene, CDR1 is ENHRY and CDR2 is SYGVKD. The sequence derives from an adult in good health. This chain joins TRBV10-3 and TRBJ1-6; D is unresolved. Material: peripheral blood, obtained on day 0 of AZD1222 vaccination. The CDR3 bases are TGTGCCATCAGTGACTATTCGGATAATTCACCCCTCCACTTT. Its protein is CAISDYSDNSPLHF.